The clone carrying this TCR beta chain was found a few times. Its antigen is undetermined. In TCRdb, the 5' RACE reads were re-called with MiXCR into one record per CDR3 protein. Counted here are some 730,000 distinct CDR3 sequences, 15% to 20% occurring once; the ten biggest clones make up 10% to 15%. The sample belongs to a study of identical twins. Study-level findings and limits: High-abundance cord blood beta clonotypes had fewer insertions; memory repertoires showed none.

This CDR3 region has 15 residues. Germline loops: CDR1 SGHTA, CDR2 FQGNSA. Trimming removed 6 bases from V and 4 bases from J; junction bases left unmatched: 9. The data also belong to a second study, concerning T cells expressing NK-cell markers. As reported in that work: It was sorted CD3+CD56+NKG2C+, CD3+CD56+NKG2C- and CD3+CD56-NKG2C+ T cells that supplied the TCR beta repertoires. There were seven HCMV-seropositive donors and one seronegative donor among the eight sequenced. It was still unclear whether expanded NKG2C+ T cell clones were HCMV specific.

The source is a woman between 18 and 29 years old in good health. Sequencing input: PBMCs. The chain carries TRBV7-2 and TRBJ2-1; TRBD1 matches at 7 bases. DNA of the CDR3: TGTGCCAGCAGGAGGGGGCCGGACAGGTACAATGAGCAGTTCTTC. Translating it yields CASRRGPDRYNEQFF.